This T cell receptor beta chain was recorded in a study of CD8 T cells in Susac syndrome. Study results and limitations: Individuals included in the TCR sequencing and HLA analysis were acknowledged by the study to be relatively few in number.

CD8+ and CD4+ blood T cells underwent TCR beta sequencing. Purification of the CD8+ and CD4+ T cells relied on negative isolation, and TEMRA cells underwent FACS enrichment. Germline loops: CDR1 MNHNS, CDR2 SASEGT. The CDR3 is made up of 18 amino acids. V was cut by 4 bases and J by 0 bases, with 16 bases left in between. An input of roughly 0.5 to 1 ug of RNA was subjected to reverse transcription using random hexamers. TCRdb redid the calling of the immunoSEQ multiplex PCR reads with MiXCR, one entry per CDR3 protein. The data contain about 250,000 distinct CDR3 sequences, just over 90% of them singletons. Concerning this clonotype itself: Its antigen is currently unknown.

This receptor was obtained from a human donor with multiple sclerosis. The chain links TRBV6-1 to TRBJ2-6; perhaps D is TRBD1 or TRBD2 (5 bases each). The sample taken for sequencing was CD4+ T cells from PBMCs. The CDR3 reads CASSGGTPGLSGANVLTF. The CDR3 region has the DNA TGTGCCAGCAGTGGTGGGACCCCCGGGCTCTCTGGGGCCAACGTCCTGACTTTC.